The rows below give T cell receptor beta chains drawn from one sample of a study of PD-1 blockade in classical Hodgkin lymphoma. TCRdb's table, derived via immunoSEQ multiplex PCR, lists solely in-frame clones and lacks some. The sample lists fewer than 25,000 clones, about 80% occurring once. Sequencing used peripheral blood mononuclear cells (PBMCs), obtained before the fourth cycle of nivolumab. The receptors come from a human donor with classical Hodgkin lymphoma. Both conserved end residues are part of each CDR3. D genes are given only for firm matches. Clone size is given for some rows only: seen once, a few or many times, or a class if the clone is expanded.

v_gene	abundance	d_gene	j_gene	CDR3aa	CDR3nt
TRBV19	-	-	TRBJ2-7	CASSISKGIEQYF	TGTGCCAGTAGTATAAGTAAGGGGATCGAGCAGTACTTC
TRBV11-2	-	-	TRBJ1-2	CASSLAPGPSTDGYTF	TGTGCCAGCAGCTTAGCACCGGGACCCAGTACGGACGGCTACACCTTC
TRBV7-8	-	-	TRBJ2-3	CASSLEGGPLNTDTQYF	TGTGCCAGCAGCCTCGAAGGGGGACCGTTGAACACAGATACGCAGTATTTT
TRBV28	-	-	TRBJ1-3	CASSLAGAKNTIYF	TGTGCCAGCAGTTTAGCGGGGGCTAAGAACACCATATATTTT
TRBV7-2	-	-	TRBJ1-1	CASSPPRGGDNTEAFF	TGTGCCAGCAGCCCCCCACGGGGAGGGGACAACACTGAAGCTTTCTTT
TRBV10-3	-	-	TRBJ1-1	CAITRDLNTEAFF	TGTGCCATCACCAGGGACCTAAACACTGAAGCTTTCTTT
TRBV6-5	once	-	TRBJ1-2	CASSATGRDYGYTF	TGTGCCAGCAGTGCGACAGGACGCGACTATGGCTACACCTTC
TRBV6-5	-	-	TRBJ1-3	CASRRLSSSGNTIYF	TGTGCCAGCAGACGCCTCAGTAGCTCTGGAAACACCATATATTTT
TRBV15	-	TRBD2	TRBJ2-7	CATSSGGTSPPEQYF	TGTGCCACCAGCAGCGGGGGGACTAGCCCTCCTGAGCAGTACTTC
TRBV4-1	-	-	TRBJ2-7	CASSQRAGAGEQYF	TGCGCCAGCAGCCAGAGGGCAGGGGCGGGGGAGCAGTACTTC
TRBV13	-	-	TRBJ1-1	CASSLQGLNTEAFF	TGTGCCAGCAGCTTACAGGGATTGAACACTGAAGCTTTCTTT
TRBV28	few	-	TRBJ1-2	CASSQGPSYGYTF	TGTGCCAGCAGCCAGGGACCGAGCTATGGCTACACCTTC
TRBV5-4	once	-	TRBJ2-7	CASSPGYSYEQYF	TGTGCCAGCAGCCCGGGATACTCCTACGAGCAGTACTTC
TRBV29-1	-	-	TRBJ1-2	CSVGGNYGYTF	TGCAGCGTTGGAGGTAATTATGGCTACACCTTC
TRBV10-3	-	TRBD1	TRBJ1-1	CAITTGGMNTEAFF	TGTGCCATCACTACAGGGGGGATGAACACTGAAGCTTTCTTT
TRBV9	-	TRBD2	TRBJ2-3	CASSGIAGGITDTQYF	TGTGCCAGCAGCGGGATAGCGGGGGGGATCACAGATACGCAGTATTTT